The clone carrying this TCR beta chain was seen a handful of times. Its antigen is currently unknown. The sample is drawn from a study of blood T cells in healthy people across ages. The study's findings and limits: Older age went with lower TCR beta diversity per million T cells, in a roughly linear way.

Losses at the gene ends were 6 bases for V and 7 bases for J; bases not matched to a gene: 12. This CDR3 spans 17 amino acids. Alongside a J-beta primer mix, a sample-barcoded 5' primer served in a second PCR lasting 7 to 11 cycles. Sequencing of every sample gave 2.5 million or more CDR3-containing paired-end reads. TCRdb re-called the 5' RACE reads through MiXCR, storing one row per CDR3 protein. The sample records 1.2 million to 1.5 million distinct CDR3 sequences, about 43% being singletons. Sequencing was carried out using blood. This rearrangement joins TRBV12-3 or TRBV12-4 to TRBJ2-4; the match to TRBD2 covers 13 bases. The receptor was derived from a woman under 30 in good health. As DNA, the CDR3 is TGTGCCAGCAGGGGACTAGCGGGGAATGTAGAGGGGAACATTCAGTACTTC. Its translation is CASRGLAGNVEGNIQYF.